Below, 24 T cell receptor beta chains from the same sample are listed, as sequenced in a study of T cells after yellow fever vaccination. TCRdb re-derived calls from the 5' RACE reads in MiXCR, one entry per CDR3 protein. The data show hundreds of thousands of distinct CDR3 sequences, around 12% seen once. The sample here was CD4+ T cells sorted from PBMCs, taken 15 days after the yellow fever booster vaccination. Receptors originate from a man younger than 35 who received the YFV17D yellow fever vaccine.

This clonotype has a handful of counts. V gene TRBV4-3 combines with J gene TRBJ1-2; 7 nucleotides align to TRBD1. CDR1 LGHNA and CDR2 YSLEER come from the germline V gene. The J segment lost 5 bases and the V segment lost 4 bases, leaving 19 bases of the junction unmatched. The CDR3 consists of 18 residues. Here the CDR3 reads CASSLSTADGTVTYGYTF. Here the CDR3 DNA reads TGCGCCAGCAGCCTCTCTACCGCGGACGGGACAGTTACTTATGGCTACACCTTC.

At least ten counts were recorded for this clonotype. The chain combines TRBV29-1 with TRBJ2-3; D remains unclear. CDR3 length equals 13 residues. Germline V gives CDR1 SQVTM, CDR2 ANQGSEA. V was trimmed by 4 bases and J by 7 bases, leaving 15 bases between them. In nucleotides, the CDR3 is TGCAGCGTTGCAGTCCGGGCCCCACATACGCAGTATTTT. The encoded protein is CSVAVRAPHTQYF.

This chain connects TRBV6-5 to TRBJ1-1; a weak D match, TRBD1 (5 bases). The CDR3 runs to 16 residues. Trimming stripped 2 bases from V and 3 bases from J, with 16 bases between. Per germline, CDR1 MNHEY and CDR2 SVGAGI. CDR3 sequence reads: CASSYGGAVLYTEAFF. The CDR3 DNA sequence: TGTGCCAGCAGTTACGGAGGGGCTGTATTGTACACTGAAGCTTTCTTT.

The chain employs TRBV6-2 or TRBV6-3 and TRBJ1-6; 8 bases map to TRBD1. This CDR3 has 15 residues. Germline V CDR1 and CDR2: MNHEY, SVGEGT. Losses at the gene ends were 7 bases for V and 11 bases for J; bases not matched to a gene: 13. The CDR3 is CASISTWTGRPPLHF. The CDR3 bases are TGTGCCAGCATCTCTACGTGGACAGGGCGGCCACCCCTCCACTTT.

The chain carries TRBV12-3 or TRBV12-4 and TRBJ2-5; 7 positions match TRBD1. The CDR3 extends over 14 amino acids. The trim removed 5 bases at V and 4 bases at J, leaving 7 bases unmatched. CDR3 bases: TGTGCCAGCAGTACGACCAGACAGGGAGAGACCCAGTACTTC. It specifies CASSTTRQGETQYF.

This clonotype came up a few times. The CDR3 reads CASSLAGVGQPQHF. CDR3 sequence (DNA): TGCGCCAGCAGCTTGGCCGGGGTGGGTCAGCCCCAGCATTTT. The chain is built from TRBV5-1 and TRBJ1-5, with D unresolved. CDR3 size: 14 residues. V gave up 0 bases and J gave up 6 bases, with 10 bases separating them. Germline V CDR1 and CDR2: SGHRS, YFSETQ.

This clonotype was seen ten or more times. CDR3 protein: CASSSPRAAQETQYF. For the CDR3, the DNA is TGCGCCAGCAGCAGCCCCAGGGCGGCTCAAGAGACCCAGTACTTC. The rearrangement joins TRBV5-1 to TRBJ2-5, with D perhaps TRBD1 (5 bases). The CDR3 is 15 amino acids. Germline assignment: CDR1 SGHRS and CDR2 YFSETQ. The V gene lost 4 bases and the J gene lost 2 bases, with 15 bases spanning the gap.

This clonotype was observed a handful of times. The V call is TRBV3-1, the J call TRBJ2-2; D is ambiguous. CDR3 length equals 16 residues. The germline V gene has CDR1 LGHDT and CDR2 YNNKEL (reference sequence). With 0 bases removed from V and 6 bases from J, the gap between germline ends came to 14 bases. The CDR3 region has the DNA TGTGCCAGCAGCCAAGATGCAGGTTACACCTCCGGGGAGCTGTTTTTT. Its translation is CASSQDAGYTSGELFF.

The genes are TRBV19 and TRBJ2-7; the D gene is possibly TRBD2 (6 bases). Trimming removed 3 bases from V and 5 bases from J, with 20 bases in between. The CDR3 spans 16 residues. CDR1 LNHDA and CDR2 SQIVND come from the germline V gene (reference sequence). Written as DNA, the CDR3 is TGTGCCAGTAGTATCGGGGGTAGGAGGGGAAGGAACGAGCAGTACTTC. Translating gives CASSIGGRRGRNEQYF.

The rearrangement links TRBV5-1 to TRBJ2-5; the D gene is possibly TRBD1 (5 bases). The length of the CDR3 is 16 residues. V shed 5 bases and J shed 5 bases, with 22 bases lying between them. The germline V gene encodes CDR1 SGHRS and CDR2 YFSETQ. DNA of the CDR3: TGCGCCAGCAGGTTAGGGGCAATTGACGGAATTGAGACCCAGTACTTC. Translated: CASRLGAIDGIETQYF.

This clonotype was seen repeatedly, ten times or more. This chain links TRBV7-2 with TRBJ2-1; TRBD2 might be the D (5 bases). Germline CDR1 SGHTA, CDR2 FQGNSA. V was trimmed by 3 bases and J by 16 bases, leaving 22 bases between them. CDR3 length: 14 residues. The CDR3 region has the DNA TGTGCCAGCAGCTTTGTAACTGAGGTTGAGGGTGTTTTCTTC. Protein product: CASSFVTEVEGVFF.

The gene calls are TRBV12-3 or TRBV12-4 and TRBJ2-1; D gene ambiguous. This CDR3 spans 12 amino acids. Trimming removed 6 bases from V and 6 bases from J, with 9 bases in between. The CDR3 is CASSMAPNEQFF. The CDR3 bases are TGTGCCAGCAGCATGGCCCCCAATGAGCAGTTCTTC.

The J gene is TRBJ1-2, the V gene TRBV18, with D possibly TRBD1 on 5 matching bases. This CDR3 is built from 15 residues. The V gene's germline CDR1 is KGHSH and CDR2 LQKENI. The ends were cut back, 2 bases at V and 6 bases at J, with 16 bases in the middle. CDR3 sequence reads: CASSPVTEGGDGYTF. CDR3 DNA: TGTGCCAGCTCACCAGTAACGGAGGGAGGGGATGGCTACACCTTC.

The V and J genes are TRBV5-1 and TRBJ1-2, with D maybe TRBD1 (5 bases). The CDR3 runs to 13 residues. V was pared by 0 bases and J by 3 bases, with 6 bases between. Per the germline V gene, CDR1 is SGHRS and CDR2 is YFSETQ. The chain's CDR3 is CASSLEGHYGYTF. CDR3 DNA sequence: TGCGCCAGCAGCTTGGAGGGGCACTATGGCTACACCTTC. Supplemented by reference TRBV5-1 and TRBJ1-2, the full variable domain reads KAGVTQTPRYLIKTRGQQVTLSCSPISGHRSVSWYQQTPGQGLQFLFEYFSETQRNKGNFPGRFSGRQFSNSRSEMNVSTLELGDSALYLCASSLEGHYGYTFGSGTRLTVV.

This clonotype was detected only a few times. V gene TRBV29-1 combines with J gene TRBJ1-2, with 9 bases identical to TRBD1. V shed 2 bases and J 8 bases; nucleotides not matched to a gene: 9. Germline V CDR1 and CDR2: SQVTM, ANQGSEA. This CDR3 has 14 amino acids. The CDR3 bases are TGCAGCGTTGAACCGGGACAGGGTTCTAGCGGCTACACCTTC. It codes for CSVEPGQGSSGYTF.

This chain connects TRBV5-1 to TRBJ2-3, with 8 nucleotides matching TRBD2. Per germline, CDR1 SGHRS and CDR2 YFSETQ. This CDR3 spans 16 amino acids. Losses at the gene ends were 3 bases for V and 6 bases for J; bases not matched to a gene: 12. The CDR3 sequence: CASSWASGGPEDTQYF. The CDR3 DNA follows: TGCGCCAGCAGCTGGGCAAGCGGGGGCCCAGAGGATACGCAGTATTTT.

This clonotype was observed a few times. The rearrangement links TRBV20-1 to TRBJ2-7, with D possibly being TRBD2 (6 bases). Germline V lookup: CDR1 DFQATT, CDR2 SNEGSKA (reference sequence). Trimming left V 2 bases short and J 5 bases short, with 13 bases between. CDR3 size: 13 residues. CDR3 residues: CSARSGTRNEQYV. The CDR3 DNA reads TGCAGTGCTAGATCGGGGACTCGGAACGAGCAGTACGTC.

The rearrangement joins TRBV6-5 to TRBJ1-1; perhaps TRBD1 as D (5 bases). V lost 5 bases, J lost 3 bases, and 10 bases lay in between. This CDR3 has 13 amino acids. From germline, CDR1 is MNHEY and CDR2 SVGAGI. Here the CDR3 reads CASSRQPYTEAFF. The CDR3 nucleotides are TGTGCCAGCAGTCGACAGCCTTACACTGAAGCTTTCTTT.

The genes are TRBV5-1 and TRBJ1-6; D is undetermined. Trimming removed 6 bases at V and 4 bases at J, with 11 bases between. From germline, CDR1 is SGHRS and CDR2 YFSETQ. The CDR3 has 14 residues. The CDR3 nucleotides are TGCGCCAGCACCACTGGTGGGTATAATTCACCCCTCCACTTT. Its translation: CASTTGGYNSPLHF.

The chain combines TRBV5-5 with TRBJ1-2; TRBD1 matches 9 bases. This CDR3 spans 15 amino acids. Losses at the gene ends were 2 bases for V and 3 bases for J; bases not matched to a gene: 5. Germline lookup yields CDR1 SGHKS and CDR2 YYEKEE (reference sequence). The DNA for the CDR3 is TGTGCCAGCAGCTTACAGGGGGCCAATTACTATGGCTACACCTTC. Protein product: CASSLQGANYYGYTF.

The genes are TRBV20-1 and TRBJ2-6, with a possible D match to TRBD2 (7 bases). Looked up from germline, CDR1 is DFQATT and CDR2 is SNEGSKA (reference sequence). With 1 base removed from V and 0 bases from J, the gap between germline ends came to 10 bases. The length of the CDR3 is 16 residues. CDR3 protein: CSARAGGHSGANVLTF. The CDR3 coding sequence is TGCAGTGCTAGAGCGGGGGGACACTCTGGGGCCAACGTCCTGACTTTC.

The V and J genes are TRBV7-9 and TRBJ1-1; D is undetermined. Germline CDR1 is SEHNR and CDR2 is FQNEAQ (reference sequence). The CDR3 runs 14 residues. Deletions cut 3 bases from V and 0 bases from J, with 8 bases between. In nucleotides, the CDR3 is TGTGCCAGCAGCTTGGTCCGATTGAACACTGAAGCTTTCTTT. This translates into CASSLVRLNTEAFF.

There are a few counts of this clonotype. The chain recombines TRBV4-3 with TRBJ2-3, with D tentatively TRBD1 or TRBD2 (5 bases each). The CDR3 runs to 16 residues. V lost 4 bases and J 3 bases, leaving 17 bases between the germline ends. The germline gives CDR1 LGHNA, CDR2 YSLEER. CDR3 protein: CASSRDPRAGTDTQYF. The CDR3 bases are TGCGCCAGCAGCCGGGACCCTCGGGCGGGTACAGATACGCAGTATTTT.

This sequence joins TRBV28 and TRBJ2-3, with a tentative D call TRBD1 (6 bases). In germline, CDR1 is MDHEN, CDR2 SYDVKM. Trimming took off 6 bases at V and 8 bases at J, with 15 bases between the two ends. This CDR3 is built from 13 residues. CDR3 region: CASRHRVLGTQYF. The CDR3 region has the DNA TGTGCCAGCAGACACAGGGTCCTTGGTACGCAGTATTTT. The whole variable domain, remainder taken from reference TRBV28 and TRBJ2-3, is DVKVTQSSRYLVKRTGEKVFLECVQDMDHENMFWYRQDPGLGLRLIYFSYDVKMKEKGDIPEGYSVSREKKERFSLILESASTNQTSMYLCASRHRVLGTQYFGPGTRLTVL.